One sample yielded the 21 T cell receptor beta chains listed below, sequenced in a study of PD-1 blockade in classical Hodgkin lymphoma. The table came from immunoSEQ multiplex PCR; TCRdb's copy has only in-frame clones and leaves some out. This table has tens of thousands of clones, about 88% appearing once. The time point: cycle 4 day 1 (C4D1), after more than five weeks of nivolumab. Each patient experienced a relapse that followed autologous stem cell transplantation, and brentuximab vedotin exposure varied. Negative selection with magnetic separation was used to purify CD4+ T cells from thawed PBMCs. The specimen was CD4+ T cells from blood, collected before the fourth cycle of nivolumab. Receptor source: a human donor with classical Hodgkin lymphoma.

This chain connects TRBV28 to TRBJ2-7; 8 bases are shared with TRBD1. The V gene's germline CDR1 is MDHEN and CDR2 SYDVKM. CDR3 length: 16 residues. V trimming: 2 bases; J trimming: 4 bases; junction bases outside the gene matches: 10. CDR3: CASSLEAWTGKYEQYF. Here the CDR3 DNA reads TGTGCCAGCAGTTTAGAGGCTTGGACAGGGAAGTACGAGCAGTACTTC.

The rearrangement uses TRBV29-1 and TRBJ2-1; D remains ambiguous. CDR1 SQVTM and CDR2 ANQGSEA come from the germline V gene. V lost 4 bases and J lost 5, with 12 bases in between. The CDR3 contains 13 residues. The CDR3 is CSVVARVNNEQFF. As DNA, the CDR3 is TGCAGCGTTGTCGCCCGGGTAAACAATGAGCAGTTCTTC.

The rearrangement uses TRBV6-1 and TRBJ1-1; D not resolved. The CDR3 spans 14 residues. The germline gives CDR1 MNHNS, CDR2 SASEGT. V was clipped by 8 bases and J by 1 base, with 14 bases between them. This CDR3 reads CASPPYGRNTEAFF. CDR3 nucleotide sequence: TGTGCCAGCCCTCCTTATGGCCGGAACACTGAAGCTTTCTTT.

The chain carries TRBV6-1 and TRBJ1-1; the D gene is possibly TRBD1 (5 bases). The CDR3 loop spans 13 amino acids. In germline, CDR1 is MNHNS, CDR2 SASEGT. Between the trimmed V and J ends, which lost 6 bases and 4 bases, there was a span of 12 bases. CDR3 DNA sequence: TGTGCCAGCAGACGAGGGCAGGGCACTGAAGCTTTCTTT. As protein: CASRRGQGTEAFF.

This clone was found once. The rearrangement joins TRBV6-6 to TRBJ1-3, with 8 bases that match TRBD1. The CDR3 is made up of 16 amino acids. V dropped 2 bases and J dropped 4; count of bases not matched to a gene: 7. The germline CDR1 and CDR2 sequences are MNHNY and SVGAGI (reference sequence). CDR3 nucleotide sequence: TGTGCCAGCAGTTACCCAGGCAGGGGGCCCGGAAACACCATATATTTT. Translating it yields CASSYPGRGPGNTIYF.

The rearrangement uses TRBV28 and TRBJ1-4; TRBD1 matches at 7 bases. The CDR3 loop spans 17 amino acids. Germline V CDR1 and CDR2: MDHEN, SYDVKM. Trimming removed 3 bases from V and 4 bases from J; junction bases left unmatched: 11. The CDR3 here is CASSFLNRGSNNEKLFF. In DNA form, the CDR3 reads TGTGCCAGCAGTTTCCTAAACAGGGGCTCCAATAATGAAAAACTGTTTTTT.

The chain is built from TRBV6-5 and TRBJ2-7, with D unresolved. Germline-derived CDR1 and CDR2 are MNHEY and SVGAGI. This CDR3 is 14 amino acids long. V dropped 5 bases and J dropped 0 bases, with 11 bases sitting between them. As DNA, the CDR3 is TGTGCCAGCAGTCAGAGCCGGATCTCCTACGAGCAGTACTTC. This translates into CASSQSRISYEQYF.

V is TRBV21-1 and J is TRBJ2-1; the table's D call of TRBD1 was not tested on the DNA. TRBV21-1 is a pseudogene. The CDR3 runs 16 residues. CDR3 sequence (DNA): TGTGCCAGCAGCGCCTCCGGGACAGGGCGCCAGAATGAGCAGTTCTTC. This sequence encodes CASSASGTGRQNEQFF.

In its sample, this clone was seen a few times. This chain joins TRBV9 and TRBJ2-1; D is possibly TRBD1 or TRBD2 (6 bases each). The CDR3 covers 14 residues. Germline V gene data show CDR1 as SGDLS and CDR2 as YYNGEE. Trimming left V 4 bases short and J 5 bases short, with 13 bases between. This chain's CDR3 is CASSTQGGNNEQFF. In DNA, the CDR3 is TGTGCCAGCAGCACCCAAGGGGGGAACAATGAGCAGTTCTTC.

J is TRBJ2-1 and V is TRBV5-5; 8 nucleotides align to TRBD1. Unmatched junction bases numbered 3, after V lost 2 bases and J lost 2 bases. The germline V gene encodes CDR1 SGHKS and CDR2 YYEKEE (reference sequence). This CDR3 spans 15 amino acids. CDR3 region: CASSFGQGAYNEQFF. The CDR3 DNA follows: TGTGCCAGCAGCTTCGGACAGGGCGCCTACAATGAGCAGTTCTTC.

The V call is TRBV7-2, the J call TRBJ2-1; D is ambiguous. The germline V gene encodes CDR1 SGHTA and CDR2 FQGNSA. This CDR3 is built from 15 residues. Deletions cut 5 bases from V and 0 bases from J, with 11 bases between. The CDR3 spells CASSSQKSSYNEQFF. The CDR3 nucleotides read TGTGCCAGCAGCAGCCAAAAGAGCTCCTACAATGAGCAGTTCTTC.

The chain has TRBV19 and TRBJ2-7, with 9 bases fitting TRBD1. The CDR3 runs to 13 residues. The J segment lost 2 bases and the V segment lost 6 bases, leaving 2 bases of the junction unmatched. Germline-derived CDR1 and CDR2 are LNHDA and SQIVND (reference sequence). CDR3 in DNA: TGTGCCAGTAGAGGGGACAGGGCCTACGAGCAGTACTTC. Translating it yields CASRGDRAYEQYF.

The CDR3 DNA reads TGTGCCAGCAGTCCCACGGGCAATCAGCCCCAGCATTTT. Its protein is CASSPTGNQPQHF. The chain links TRBV6-6 to TRBJ1-5, with unresolved D. CDR3 length: 13 residues. Trimming stripped 5 bases from V and 2 bases from J, with 7 bases between. Germline V gene data show CDR1 as MNHNY and CDR2 as SVGAGI (reference sequence).

V and J are TRBV6-5 and TRBJ2-5; 9 bases align to TRBD1. Germline CDR1 MNHEY, CDR2 SVGAGI. Trimming cost V 10 bases and J 4 bases; bases outside gene matches: 13. The CDR3 runs to 15 residues. The CDR3 protein is CATHPGQGRSETQYF. As DNA, the CDR3 is TGTGCCACCCACCCGGGACAGGGTCGTTCAGAGACCCAGTACTTC.

This clone was picked up one time. V gene TRBV19 combines with J gene TRBJ1-3; D gene ambiguous. V lost 7 bases and J 4 bases, leaving 20 bases between the germline ends. Germline V lookup: CDR1 LNHDA, CDR2 SQIVND (reference sequence). This CDR3 is built from 16 residues. The CDR3, as DNA: TGTGCCAGTACCCAACTAGCTGGAGACATAGGAAACACCATATATTTT. Encoded protein: CASTQLAGDIGNTIYF.

The rearrangement links TRBV2 to TRBJ1-2, with 8 bases lining up with TRBD1. V shed 4 bases, J shed 4 bases, and the junction held 5 bases outside the gene matches. CDR3 length equals 14 residues. Per the germline V gene, CDR1 is SNHLY and CDR2 is FYNNEI. The CDR3 nucleotides read TGTGCCAGCAGTGCGGACAGGGTGGGCTATGGCTACACCTTC. Protein sequence: CASSADRVGYGYTF. The full variable domain, in which reference TRBV2 and TRBJ1-2 provide the parts outside the CDR3, is EPEVTQTPSHQVTQMGQEVILRCVPISNHLYFYWYRQILGQKVEFLVSFYNNEISEKSEIFDDQFSVERPDGSNFTLKIRSTKLEDSAMYFCASSADRVGYGYTFGSGTRLTVV.

This chain links TRBV19 with TRBJ1-1; the match to TRBD1 covers 8 bases. This CDR3 region has 19 residues. From germline, CDR1 is LNHDA and CDR2 SQIVND (reference sequence). The V gene end was trimmed by 3 bases and the J gene end by 0 bases; junction bases not matched to a gene: 15. The CDR3 is CASSIRPGGSFSMNTEAFF. CDR3 DNA: TGTGCCAGTAGTATTCGGCCAGGGGGCTCGTTCTCGATGAACACTGAAGCTTTCTTT.

The chain recombines TRBV7-9 with TRBJ1-5; no clear D gene. The length of the CDR3 is 12 residues. The germline V gene encodes CDR1 SEHNR and CDR2 FQNEAQ (reference sequence). Trimming took off 4 bases at V and 5 bases at J, with 6 bases between the two ends. CDR3 sequence: CASSSDHQPQHF. The CDR3 DNA follows: TGTGCCAGCAGCTCAGACCATCAGCCCCAGCATTTT.

The rearrangement links TRBV19 to TRBJ1-6; D unresolved. V gave up 6 bases and J gave up 8 bases, with 17 bases separating them. The CDR3 consists of 15 residues. Germline values: CDR1 LNHDA, CDR2 SQIVND (reference sequence). CDR3 region: CASRGEGLAHSPLHF. The CDR3 DNA sequence: TGTGCCAGTAGGGGTGAAGGGCTCGCTCATTCACCCCTCCACTTT.

The chain joins TRBV13 to TRBJ2-2; 7 nucleotides match TRBD1. The CDR3 totals 16 residues. The J segment lost 3 bases and the V segment lost 6 bases, leaving 10 bases of the junction unmatched. The germline CDR1 and CDR2 sequences are PRHDT and FYEKMQ (reference sequence). The CDR3 DNA reads TGTGCCAGCAGTTATCTCGGGACAGAAGACACCGGGGAGCTGTTTTTT. It is translated as CASSYLGTEDTGELFF. The whole variable domain, filled in from reference TRBV13 and TRBJ2-2, reads AAGVIQSPRHLIKEKRETATLKCYPIPRHDTVYWYQQGPGQDPQFLISFYEKMQSDKGSIPDRFSAQQFSDYHSELNMSSLELGDSALYFCASSYLGTEDTGELFFGEGSRLTVL.

This clone was counted once. The CDR3 bases are TGTGCCAGCTCACCCTTGGTACCCCTGGGGGAGCAGTACTTC. Its translation: CASSPLVPLGEQYF. The gene calls are TRBV18 and TRBJ2-7; D not certain. CDR1 and CDR2 from the germline V gene are KGHSH and LQKENI. This CDR3 comprises 14 residues. V lost 3 bases to trimming and J lost 7 bases, with 16 bases between them.